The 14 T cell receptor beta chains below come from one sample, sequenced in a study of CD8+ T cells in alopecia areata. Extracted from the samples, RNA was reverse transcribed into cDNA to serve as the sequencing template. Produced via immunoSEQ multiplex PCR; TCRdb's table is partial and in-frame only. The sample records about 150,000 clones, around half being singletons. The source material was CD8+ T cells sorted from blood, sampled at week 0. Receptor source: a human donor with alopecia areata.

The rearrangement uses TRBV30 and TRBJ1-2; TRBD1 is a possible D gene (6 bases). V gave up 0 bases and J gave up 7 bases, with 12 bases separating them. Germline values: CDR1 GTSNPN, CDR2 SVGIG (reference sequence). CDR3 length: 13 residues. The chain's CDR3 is CAWSVLGTSGYTF. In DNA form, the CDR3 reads TGTGCCTGGAGTGTACTTGGGACAAGTGGCTACACCTTC.

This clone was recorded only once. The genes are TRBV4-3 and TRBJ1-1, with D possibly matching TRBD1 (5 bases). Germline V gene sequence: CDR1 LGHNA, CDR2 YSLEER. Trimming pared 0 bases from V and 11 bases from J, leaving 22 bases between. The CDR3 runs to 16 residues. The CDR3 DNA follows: TGCGCCAGCAGCCAAGATTCCGGGGCCCTGGCAAAAGGTGCTTTCTTT. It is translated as CASSQDSGALAKGAFF.

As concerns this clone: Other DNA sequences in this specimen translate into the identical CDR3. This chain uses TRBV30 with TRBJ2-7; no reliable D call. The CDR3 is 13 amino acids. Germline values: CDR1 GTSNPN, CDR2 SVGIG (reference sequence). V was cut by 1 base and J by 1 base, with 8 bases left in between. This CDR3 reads CAWSADGSYEQYF. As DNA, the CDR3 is TGTGCCTGGAGTGCGGACGGATCCTACGAGCAGTACTTC.

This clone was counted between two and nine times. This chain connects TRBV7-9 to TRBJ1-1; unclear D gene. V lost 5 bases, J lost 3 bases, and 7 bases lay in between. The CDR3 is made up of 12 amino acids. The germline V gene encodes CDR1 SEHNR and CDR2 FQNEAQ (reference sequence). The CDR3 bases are TGTGCCAGCAGCGTAGATCACACTGAAGCTTTCTTT. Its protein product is CASSVDHTEAFF.

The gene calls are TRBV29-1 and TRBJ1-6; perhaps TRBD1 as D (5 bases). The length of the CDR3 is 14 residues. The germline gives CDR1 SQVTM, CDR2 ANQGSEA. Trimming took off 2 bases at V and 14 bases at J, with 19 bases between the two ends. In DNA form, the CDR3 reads TGCAGCGTTGAAATCCCGGGGCCAGTCAGGGCCCTCCACTTT. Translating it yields CSVEIPGPVRALHF.

This chain's CDR3 is CASTRDRSVEQYF. For the CDR3, the DNA is TGTGCCAGCACCCGGGACAGATCCGTCGAGCAGTACTTC. This rearrangement joins TRBV7-8 to TRBJ2-7; TRBD1 aligns across 7 bases. Germline CDR1 reads SGHVS; CDR2 reads FQNEAQ. The V segment lost 7 bases and the J segment 6 bases; nucleotides outside the gene matches: 9. The CDR3 is made up of 13 amino acids.

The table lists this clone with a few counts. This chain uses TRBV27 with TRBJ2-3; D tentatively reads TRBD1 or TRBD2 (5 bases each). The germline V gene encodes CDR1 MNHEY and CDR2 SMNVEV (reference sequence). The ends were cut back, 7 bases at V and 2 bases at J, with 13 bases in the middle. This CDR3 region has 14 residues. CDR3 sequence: CASTGDGDTDTQYF. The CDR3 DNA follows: TGTGCCAGCACCGGGGACGGGGACACAGATACGCAGTATTTT.

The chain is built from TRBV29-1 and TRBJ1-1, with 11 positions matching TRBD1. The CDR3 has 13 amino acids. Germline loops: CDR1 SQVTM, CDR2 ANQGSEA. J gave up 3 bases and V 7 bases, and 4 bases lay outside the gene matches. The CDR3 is CSGGQGADTEAFF. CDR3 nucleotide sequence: TGCAGCGGTGGACAGGGGGCTGACACTGAAGCTTTCTTT.

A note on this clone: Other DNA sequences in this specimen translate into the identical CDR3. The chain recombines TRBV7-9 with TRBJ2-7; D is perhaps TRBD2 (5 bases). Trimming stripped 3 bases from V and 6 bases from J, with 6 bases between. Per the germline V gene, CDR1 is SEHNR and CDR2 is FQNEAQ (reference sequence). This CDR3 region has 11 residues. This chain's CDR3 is CASSFGGEQYF. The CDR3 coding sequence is TGTGCCAGCAGCTTTGGAGGCGAGCAGTACTTC.

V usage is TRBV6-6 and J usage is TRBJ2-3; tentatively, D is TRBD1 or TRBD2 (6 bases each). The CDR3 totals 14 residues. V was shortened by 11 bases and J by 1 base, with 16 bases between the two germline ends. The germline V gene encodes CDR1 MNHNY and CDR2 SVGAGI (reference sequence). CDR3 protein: CAAGVRGGTDTQYF. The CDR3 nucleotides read TGTGCCGCTGGGGTAAGGGGGGGCACAGATACGCAGTATTTT.

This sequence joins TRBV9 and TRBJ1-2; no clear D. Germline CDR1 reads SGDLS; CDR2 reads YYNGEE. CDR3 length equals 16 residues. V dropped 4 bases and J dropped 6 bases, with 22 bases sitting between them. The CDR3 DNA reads TGTGCCAGCAGCCCTTCCTCATCCGACCCCGTCCATGGCTACACCTTC. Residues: CASSPSSSDPVHGYTF.

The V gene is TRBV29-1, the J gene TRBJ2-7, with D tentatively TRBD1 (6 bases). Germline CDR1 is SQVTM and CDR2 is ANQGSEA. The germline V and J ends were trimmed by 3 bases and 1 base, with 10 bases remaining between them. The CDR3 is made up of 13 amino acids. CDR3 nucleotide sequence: TGCAGCGTTGAGACAGGTCAGTCCTACGAGCAGTACTTC. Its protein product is CSVETGQSYEQYF.

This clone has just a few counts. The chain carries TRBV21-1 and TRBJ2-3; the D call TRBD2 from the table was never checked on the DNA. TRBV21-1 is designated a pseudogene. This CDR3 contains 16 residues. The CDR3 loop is CASSKRTSGVTDTQYF. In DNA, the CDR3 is TGTGCCAGCAGCAAAAGGACTAGCGGGGTGACAGATACGCAGTATTTT.

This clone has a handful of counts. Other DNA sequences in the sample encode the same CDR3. The CDR3 sequence is CASSLSAGELFF. The CDR3 nucleotides read TGTGCCAGCAGCTTATCCGCCGGGGAGCTGTTTTTT. The chain is built from TRBV11-2 and TRBJ2-2; no clear D gene. This CDR3 is 12 amino acids long. Germline V gene lookup returns CDR1 SGHAT and CDR2 FQNNGV. Trimming took off 2 bases at V and 6 bases at J, with 4 bases between the two ends.